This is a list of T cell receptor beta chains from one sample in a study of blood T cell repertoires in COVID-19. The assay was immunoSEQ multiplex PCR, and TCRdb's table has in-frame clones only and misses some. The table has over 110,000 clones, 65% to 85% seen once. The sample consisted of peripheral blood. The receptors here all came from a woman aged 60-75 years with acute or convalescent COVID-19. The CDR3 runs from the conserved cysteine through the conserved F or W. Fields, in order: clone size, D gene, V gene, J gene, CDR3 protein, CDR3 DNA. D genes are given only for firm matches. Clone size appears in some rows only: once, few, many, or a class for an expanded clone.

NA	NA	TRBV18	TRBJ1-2	CASSPGQLGYGYTF	TGTGCCAGCTCACCCGGACAGCTAGGCTATGGCTACACCTTC
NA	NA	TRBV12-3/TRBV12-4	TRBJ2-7	CASSRDSYEQYF	TGTGCCAGCAGTCGGGACTCCTACGAGCAGTACTTC
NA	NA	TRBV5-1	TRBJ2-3	CASSPWGGTDTQYF	TGCGCCAGCAGCCCCTGGGGAGGCACAGATACGCAGTATTTT
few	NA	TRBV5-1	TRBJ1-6	CASSWGPGTSSYNSPLHF	TGCGCCAGCAGCTGGGGTCCCGGGACAAGTTCCTATAATTCACCCCTCCACTTT
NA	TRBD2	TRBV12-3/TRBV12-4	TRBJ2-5	CASSHSTSGTQYF	TGTGCCAGCAGCCACTCGACTAGCGGGACCCAGTACTTC
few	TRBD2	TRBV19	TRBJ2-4	CASSIAGGGQNIQYF	TGTGCCAGTAGTATTGCGGGAGGGGGTCAAAACATTCAGTACTTC
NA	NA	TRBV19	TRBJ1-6	CASSIGTGLPLHF	TGTGCCAGTAGTATTGGTACAGGGCTGCCCCTCCACTTT
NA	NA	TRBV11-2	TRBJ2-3	CASSFSPVTDTQYF	TGTGCCAGCAGCTTCTCCCCTGTCACAGATACGCAGTATTTT
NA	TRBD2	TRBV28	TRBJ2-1	CASSLAGADNEQFF	TGTGCCAGCAGTTTAGCGGGAGCGGACAATGAGCAGTTCTTC
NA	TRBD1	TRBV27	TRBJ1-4	CASSLLKRTGGNEKLFF	TGTGCCAGCAGTTTACTAAAAAGGACAGGGGGTAATGAAAAACTGTTTTTT
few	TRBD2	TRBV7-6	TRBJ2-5	CASSKRLAGAIQETQYF	TGTGCCAGCAGCAAGCGCCTAGCGGGAGCGATACAAGAGACCCAGTACTTC
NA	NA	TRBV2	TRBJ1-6	CASSVGTAGNTPLHF	TGTGCCAGCAGCGTTGGTACCGCGGGAAATACACCCCTCCACTTT
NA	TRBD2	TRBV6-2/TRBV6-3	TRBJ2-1	CASSYSRTSGSINEQFF	TGTGCCAGCAGTTACTCCCGGACTAGCGGGAGTATCAATGAGCAGTTCTTC
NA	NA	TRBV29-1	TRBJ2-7	CSARQANDYEQYF	TGCAGCGCCCGACAGGCGAATGACTACGAGCAGTACTTC
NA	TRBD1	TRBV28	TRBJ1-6	CASSLSGTGTSPLHF	TGTGCCAGCAGTTTGTCCGGGACAGGGACGTCACCCCTCCACTTT
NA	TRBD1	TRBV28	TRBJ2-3	CASSLYPGQGGNTDTQYF	TGTGCCAGCAGCCTGTACCCCGGACAGGGAGGTAACACAGATACGCAGTATTTT
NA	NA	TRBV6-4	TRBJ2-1	CASSGRERNEQFF	TGTGCCAGCAGTGGCCGGGAGCGAAATGAGCAGTTCTTC
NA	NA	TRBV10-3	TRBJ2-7	CAISQDRYEQYF	TGTGCCATCAGCCAAGACAGATACGAGCAGTACTTC
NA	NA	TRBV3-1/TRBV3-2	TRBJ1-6	CASSQGPGGSPLHF	TGTGCCAGCAGCCAAGGTCCGGGGGGTTCACCCCTCCACTTT
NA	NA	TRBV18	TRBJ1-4	CASSPRGFREKLFF	TGTGCCAGCTCACCACGAGGTTTTAGGGAAAAACTGTTTTTT
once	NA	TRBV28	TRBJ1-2	CASSRLGTYYGYTF	TGTGCCAGCAGCCGACTAGGGACGTACTATGGCTACACCTTC
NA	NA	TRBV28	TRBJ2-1	CASKGERVVGNEQFF	TGTGCCAGCAAAGGGGAAAGAGTGGTAGGGAATGAGCAGTTCTTC
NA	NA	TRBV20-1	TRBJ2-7	CSYQGPGEQYF	TGCAGTTACCAGGGCCCGGGCGAGCAGTACTTC
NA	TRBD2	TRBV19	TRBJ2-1	CASSVHPAASGRGYNEQFF	TGTGCCAGTAGTGTACACCCGGCGGCTAGCGGGAGGGGTTACAATGAGCAGTTCTTC
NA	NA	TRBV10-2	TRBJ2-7	CASSPDFYSYEQYF	TGCGCCAGCAGCCCCGACTTTTACTCCTACGAGCAGTACTTC
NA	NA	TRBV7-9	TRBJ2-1	CASLGGVAYNEQFF	TGTGCCAGCCTCGGGGGAGTGGCCTACAATGAGCAGTTCTTC
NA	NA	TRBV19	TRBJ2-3	CASKIGGTTDTQYF	TGTGCCTCAAAAATCGGCGGGACTACAGATACGCAGTATTTT
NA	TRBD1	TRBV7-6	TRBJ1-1	CASSRGQWTEAFF	TGTGCCAGCAGCCGGGGACAGTGGACTGAAGCTTTCTTT
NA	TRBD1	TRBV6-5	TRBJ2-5	CASMSGQAGETQYF	TGTGCCAGCATGTCGGGACAGGCCGGAGAGACCCAGTACTTC